Listed below are T cell receptor beta chains from one sample, sequenced in a study of shared clonotypes between healthy human individuals. This table comes from immunoSEQ multiplex PCR, and its TCRdb copy is limited to in-frame clones, with some not included. The sample lists hundreds of thousands of clones, roughly 77% occurring once. The specimen was PBMCs. These receptors were obtained from a woman aged 40 to 55 in good health. Some clones in this sample may be carry-over from other donors' samples. Both conserved end residues are part of each CDR3.

v_call cdr3_length cdr3_aa
TRBV5-4 16 CASSLGGPLAKNIQYF
TRBV6-4 15 CASSATGGAGDEQYF
TRBV28 13 CASRPTGNTEAFF
TRBV11-2 13 CASAQELNTEAFF
TRBV7-2 14 CASSLQTGWDEQYF
TRBV7-2 13 CASSRGQGREQYF
TRBV7-9 13 CASSFTGDTEAFF
TRBV28 12 CASREERYGYTF
TRBV7-9 12 CASKAGEETQYF
TRBV4-3 15 CASSHDGLANEKLFF
TRBV2 15 CASSVGTGIGETQYF
TRBV5-4 15 CASSSPGTGGYEQYF
TRBV10-3 16 CAIRAGGLAPQETQYF
TRBV5-4 16 CASSLPTGRASETQYF
TRBV7-3 17 CASSPRRLAGGVGELFF
TRBV11-2 18 CASSLITRTSGNGETQYF
TRBV6-5 15 CASSYSTVASATQYF
TRBV6-5 14 CASSSPLSAGELFF
TRBV6-5 16 CASSWTLAGVGGELFF
TRBV9 16 CASSLTSGSKSDTQYF
TRBV18 14 CASSLRQGQDGYTF
TRBV9 15 CASSPTLAANYGYTF
TRBV25-1 17 CASTGGRGGELYNEQFF
TRBV5-8 16 CASSWGMTGGFEKLFF
TRBV21-1 17 CASSKEGFGSNSYEQYF
TRBV27 14 CASSPSAITDTQYF
TRBV28 15 CASSFGGKGNQPQHF
TRBV7-6 17 CASSLALFGGGANVLTF
TRBV23-1 13 CASSHLRRETQYF
TRBV30 13 CAWSSRTYNEQFF
TRBV19 13 CASSGHTNTEAFF
TRBV7-6 15 CASSLGLAAYNEQFF
TRBV28 15 CASSLSTYRGSGYTF
TRBV6-6 13 CASSSQGRETQYF
TRBV6-4 17 CASSEASGCNPYYEQYF
TRBV5-8 13 CASSLSLNNEQFF
TRBV30 15 CAWSVHRGGTDTQYF
TRBV9 14 CASSVDMAPSPAFF
TRBV11-2 15 CASSRRGYSGNTIYF
TRBV6-1 15 CASSALRGSNTEAFF
TRBV12-5 10 CTSRDYEQYF
TRBV27 16 CASSLRWGSNNYGYTF
TRBV29-1 13 CSVEYRGWGGYTF
TRBV7-2 13 CASSFDSRYEQFF
TRBV4-3 14 CASSPGQGLYEQYF
TRBV27 15 CASSLSWTSVNEQFF
TRBV7-2 14 CASSLDRVRYEQYF
TRBV5-4 16 CASSLPTSGRVSEQFF
TRBV14 14 CASSPYGARYEQYF
TRBV6-6 15 CASSYEGAGANVLTF
TRBV6-1 15 CASRIAGEAYNEQFF
TRBV5-6 15 CASSFVSGRGYEQYF
TRBV27 14 CASSYRQGSYGYTF